The 21 T cell receptor beta chains presented below share a single source sample, sequenced in a study of neoadjuvant anti-PD-1 for oral cavity cancer. Profiled with immunoSEQ multiplex PCR; TCRdb holds only in-frame clones, not every one. Of approximately 43,000 clones listed, 77% were seen once; the top ten hold 4.8%. Specified time point: after neoadjuvant nivolumab, at surgical resection. This specimen consisted of PBMCs, obtained after nivolumab (anti-PD-1) treatment. All receptors come from a person aged 40 to 85 with oral cavity squamous cell carcinoma.

The rearrangement uses TRBV5-8 and TRBJ2-7; D may be TRBD1 (5 bases). CDR1 is SGHTS, CDR2 YDEGEE, per germline. There are 14 residues in the CDR3. Between the trimmed V and J ends, which lost 0 bases and 5 bases, there was a span of 12 bases. The CDR3, as DNA: TGTGCCAGCAGCTTGGTGTCAGGGCTCAACGAGCAGTACTTC. Translated: CASSLVSGLNEQYF.

This clone turned up a few times. The V and J genes are TRBV5-1 and TRBJ2-1; TRBD2 might be the D (5 bases). The CDR3 is made up of 16 amino acids. Between the trimmed V and J ends, which lost 2 bases and 5 bases, there was a span of 17 bases. CDR1 SGHRS and CDR2 YFSETQ come from the germline V gene. The chain's CDR3 is CASSFSGLKAHNEQFF. CDR3 sequence (DNA): TGCGCCAGCAGCTTCAGCGGACTTAAAGCCCACAATGAGCAGTTCTTC.

This clone was seen a handful of times. The chain is built from TRBV19 and TRBJ1-1; TRBD1 matches 10 bases. After removal of 3 bases from V and 3 bases from J, the junction contained 7 bases not matched to a gene. Looked up from germline, CDR1 is LNHDA and CDR2 is SQIVND (reference sequence). The CDR3 is made up of 16 amino acids. The CDR3: CASSIYSTGGYTEAFF. CDR3 sequence (DNA): TGTGCCAGTAGTATCTATTCGACAGGGGGCTACACTGAAGCTTTCTTT.

The rearrangement uses TRBV19 and TRBJ2-5; 11 positions agree with TRBD1. V lost 4 bases to trimming and J lost 2 bases; unmatched junction nucleotides: 6. In germline, CDR1 is LNHDA, CDR2 SQIVND (reference sequence). The CDR3 runs 16 residues. The CDR3 here is CASSKGTGGQQETQYF. The CDR3 coding sequence is TGTGCCAGTAGTAAGGGGACAGGGGGGCAGCAAGAGACCCAGTACTTC.

The rearrangement uses TRBV5-5 and TRBJ1-6; 9 bases line up with TRBD1. Germline trimming cut 0 bases from V and 4 bases from J; bases unmatched to any gene: 2. This CDR3 region has 16 residues. CDR1 and CDR2 (germline): SGHKS, YYEKEE (reference sequence). DNA of the CDR3: TGTGCCAGCAGCTTGGCCGGGACAGGGTATAATTCACCCCTCCACTTT. Translated, it gives CASSLAGTGYNSPLHF.

V is TRBV11-3 and J is TRBJ2-3; TRBD2 matches at 13 bases. There are 16 residues in the CDR3. The germline CDR1 and CDR2 sequences are SGHNT and YENEEA. Trimming at V came to 4 bases and at J to 6 bases, leaving 7 bases not matched to a gene. The chain's CDR3 is CASSSTSGGAGDTQYF. In DNA form, the CDR3 reads TGTGCCAGCAGCTCCACTAGCGGGGGGGCCGGGGATACGCAGTATTTT.

The J gene is TRBJ1-1, the V gene TRBV6-5, with no clear D. This CDR3 comprises 13 residues. From germline, CDR1 is MNHEY and CDR2 SVGAGI. V was shortened by 1 base and J by 1 base, with 4 bases between the two germline ends. The CDR3 protein is CASSYWGNTEAFF. CDR3 coding DNA: TGTGCCAGCAGTTACTGGGGGAACACTGAAGCTTTCTTT.

The chain joins TRBV7-8 to TRBJ1-5, with 8 bases identical to TRBD1. The junction had 2 bases not matched to a gene; V was cut back by 2 bases and J by 5 bases. This CDR3 comprises 14 residues. The germline V gene encodes CDR1 SGHVS and CDR2 FQNEAQ. CDR3 residues: CASSLYRGDQPQHF. The DNA for the CDR3 is TGTGCCAGCAGCTTATACAGGGGGGATCAGCCCCAGCATTTT.

The chain links TRBV2 to TRBJ2-1; 13 bases fit TRBD2. This CDR3 region has 16 residues. CDR1 SNHLY and CDR2 FYNNEI come from the germline V gene. V lost 3 bases and J lost 4; bases outside the gene matches: 3. CDR3 sequence: CASSDGGLAGYNEQFF. The CDR3 nucleotides are TGTGCCAGCAGTGATGGGGGACTAGCGGGATACAATGAGCAGTTCTTC.

The CDR3 here is CASSASYNEQFF. CDR3 DNA sequence: TGTGCCAGCAGCGCTAGCTACAATGAGCAGTTCTTC. The rearrangement uses TRBV7-2 and TRBJ2-1; unclear D gene. This CDR3 contains 12 residues. The V end lost 5 bases, the J end lost 3 bases, and 5 bases lay between the germline ends. Germline CDR1 reads SGHTA; CDR2 reads FQGNSA.

This clone appeared a single time. The chain employs TRBV11-2 and TRBJ1-1; D is perhaps TRBD1 (6 bases). This CDR3 is 14 amino acids long. Looked up from germline, CDR1 is SGHAT and CDR2 is FQNNGV. The V gene lost 4 bases and the J gene lost 0 bases, with 9 bases spanning the gap. The CDR3 reads CASSSDRVNTEAFF. DNA for the CDR3: TGTGCCAGCAGCTCGGACAGAGTGAACACTGAAGCTTTCTTT.

The gene calls are TRBV2 and TRBJ2-1; a weak D match, TRBD1 (6 bases). The CDR3 runs 14 residues. CDR1 and CDR2 (germline): SNHLY, FYNNEI. Trimming stripped 5 bases from V and 3 bases from J, with 11 bases between. The CDR3 sequence: CASSLQGLYNEQFF. The CDR3 nucleotides are TGTGCCAGCAGTCTACAGGGCCTCTACAATGAGCAGTTCTTC.

The chain has TRBV7-9 and TRBJ2-3, with 9 positions matching TRBD1. The CDR3 covers 17 residues. With V trimmed by 1 base and J by 0 bases, 5 bases remained unmatched. From germline, CDR1 is SEHNR and CDR2 FQNEAQ (reference sequence). CDR3 sequence (DNA): TGTGCCAGCAGCTTAGAGACAGGGGGTACCAGCACAGATACGCAGTATTTT. Residues: CASSLETGGTSTDTQYF.

CDR3 nucleotide sequence: TGTGCCAGCAGCCAAGACCTCTCCTACAATGAGCAGTTCTTC. Its protein product is CASSQDLSYNEQFF. V and J are TRBV4-2 and TRBJ2-1; no clear D. The CDR3 runs 14 residues. Trimming pared 0 bases from V and 0 bases from J, leaving 3 bases between. Germline V lookup: CDR1 LGHNA, CDR2 YNFKEQ.

The chain joins TRBV5-1 to TRBJ2-7; TRBD2 aligns across 8 bases. V was clipped by 2 bases and J by 2 bases; unmatched bases: 6. The germline gives CDR1 SGHRS, CDR2 YFSETQ. This CDR3 is built from 15 residues. The CDR3 here is CASSFEAGGPYEQYF. The CDR3 DNA follows: TGCGCCAGCAGCTTCGAGGCGGGGGGACCCTACGAGCAGTACTTC.

The DNA of the CDR3 is TGTGCCAGCAGCCCCCGACAGGGCTACACTGAAGCTTTCTTT. Translation: CASSPRQGYTEAFF. V is TRBV9 and J is TRBJ1-1; 7 bases line up with TRBD1. This CDR3 region has 14 residues. The V and J ends lost 4 bases and 3 bases, in that order; junction bases with no gene match: 6. Germline V gene lookup returns CDR1 SGDLS and CDR2 YYNGEE.

This chain joins TRBV5-4 and TRBJ1-1; 7 bases line up with TRBD1. CDR1 SGHNT and CDR2 YYREEE come from the germline V gene (reference sequence). The CDR3 is 13 amino acids. Trimming at V came to 4 bases and at J to 11 bases, leaving 11 bases not matched to a gene. CDR3 in amino acids: CASSPRTGSLAFF. DNA for the CDR3: TGTGCCAGCAGCCCAAGGACAGGTAGCTTGGCTTTCTTT.

CDR3 protein: CASVDWTYEQYF. CDR3 coding DNA: TGTGCCTCGGTGGATTGGACCTACGAGCAGTACTTC. This sequence joins TRBV30 and TRBJ2-7; D is uncertain. CDR1 is GTSNPN and CDR2 is SVGIG in the germline V gene (reference sequence). This CDR3 region has 12 residues. The V gene lost 7 bases and the J gene lost 2 bases, with 12 bases spanning the gap.

The chain has TRBV11-2 and TRBJ1-1; D uncertain. The V and J ends lost 0 bases and 1 base respectively, with 12 bases between them. Germline lookup yields CDR1 SGHAT and CDR2 FQNNGV. The CDR3 is 16 residues long. CDR3 residues: CASSLDWGNKNTEAFF. CDR3 DNA sequence: TGTGCCAGCAGCTTAGATTGGGGTAATAAGAACACTGAAGCTTTCTTT.

This chain uses TRBV5-1 with TRBJ2-5; the D gene is possibly TRBD2 (6 bases). Germline values: CDR1 SGHRS, CDR2 YFSETQ. The CDR3 contains 14 residues. The V end lost 3 bases, the J end lost 4 bases, and 13 bases lay between the germline ends. The DNA of the CDR3 is TGCGCCAGCAGCTCCGGCCGGGGAGGAGAGACCCAGTACTTC. Protein: CASSSGRGGETQYF.

This sequence joins TRBV6-1 and TRBJ1-1; tentative D call: TRBD1 (5 bases). This CDR3 comprises 16 residues. Trimming removed 2 bases from V and 5 bases from J, with 18 bases in between. The germline CDR1 and CDR2 sequences are MNHNS and SASEGT. In DNA form, the CDR3 reads TGTGCCAGCAGTGAAATGGGGCGGGAGGTGGGGACTGAAGCTTTCTTT. The encoded protein is CASSEMGREVGTEAFF.